These 11 T cell receptor beta chains were sequenced from one sample in a study of T cells in tuberculosis. The protocol was immunoSEQ multiplex PCR, while the TCRdb copy is restricted to in-frame clones and leaves out a portion. The sample shows 25,000 to 35,000 clones, over 85% of them seen only once. Sequencing was carried out using PBMCs. The receptors come from a donor aged 10 to 29 with latent tuberculosis or without tuberculosis infection.

This sequence joins TRBV6-1 and TRBJ2-4; 9 positions match TRBD1. Germline CDR1 and CDR2: MNHNS and SASEGT. The CDR3 covers 14 residues. After removal of 6 bases from V and 4 bases from J, the junction contained 4 bases not matched to a gene. For the CDR3, the DNA is TGTGCCAGCAGCCAGGGACAGGGTAAAAACATTCAGTACTTC. As protein: CASSQGQGKNIQYF.

The chain is built from TRBV5-8 and TRBJ2-3, with unresolved D. Germline-derived CDR1 and CDR2 are SGHTS and YDEGEE. The V end was cut by 1 base, the J end by 8 bases, with 8 bases between. This CDR3 comprises 12 residues. The chain's CDR3 is CASSLPERTQYF. The CDR3 DNA sequence: TGTGCCAGCAGCTTGCCAGAACGTACGCAGTATTTT.

The rearrangement joins TRBV2 to TRBJ2-7, with D tentatively TRBD1 (6 bases). Per the germline V gene, CDR1 is SNHLY and CDR2 is FYNNEI. The CDR3 is made up of 13 amino acids. The V end was cut by 10 bases, the J end by 2 bases, with 15 bases between. The CDR3 DNA sequence: TGTGCCACCGACGCAGGGGAAACCTACGAGCAGTACTTC. It yields the protein CATDAGETYEQYF.

This clone was detected once. V usage is TRBV19 and J usage is TRBJ1-1, with 10 bases fitting TRBD1. The CDR3 is 14 residues long. Germline values: CDR1 LNHDA, CDR2 SQIVND (reference sequence). Losses at the gene ends were 4 bases for V and 7 bases for J; bases not matched to a gene: 6. The CDR3 nucleotides read TGTGCCAGTAGTACCTCCGGGACAGGGGATGAAGCTTTCTTT. It codes for CASSTSGTGDEAFF.

The chain is built from TRBV27 and TRBJ2-7; weak D call: TRBD2 (6 bases). Germline V gives CDR1 MNHEY, CDR2 SMNVEV (reference sequence). The length of the CDR3 is 16 residues. The ends were cut back, 4 bases at V and 0 bases at J, with 16 bases in the middle. The chain's CDR3 is CASSYGSSGYSYEQYF. The DNA for the CDR3 is TGTGCCAGCAGTTACGGGTCCAGCGGGTACTCCTACGAGCAGTACTTC.

The chain is built from TRBV28 and TRBJ2-3; 7 bases fit TRBD1. The CDR3 sequence is 15 residues long. The V and J ends lost 6 bases and 5 bases, in that order; junction bases with no gene match: 11. CDR1 is MDHEN, CDR2 SYDVKM, per germline. CDR3 DNA: TGTGCCAGCAGCCGAGGGACAGCCTGGGGAGATACGCAGTATTTT. Its translation is CASSRGTAWGDTQYF.

CDR3: CASSSGLAANNEQFF. CDR3 bases: TGTGCCAGCAGCTCCGGACTAGCGGCTAACAATGAGCAGTTCTTC. The V gene is TRBV5-4, the J gene TRBJ2-1, with 10 bases fitting TRBD2. The CDR3 is 15 residues long. The J segment lost 5 bases and the V segment lost 3 bases, leaving 5 bases of the junction unmatched. Germline V lookup: CDR1 SGHNT, CDR2 YYREEE (reference sequence).

The chain uses TRBV18 and TRBJ2-1; D might be TRBD2 (6 bases). This CDR3 contains 15 residues. V was trimmed by 0 bases and J by 6 bases, leaving 12 bases between them. The germline gives CDR1 KGHSH, CDR2 LQKENI. CDR3 amino acids: CASSPPPVGGNEQFF. The CDR3 DNA reads as TGTGCCAGCTCACCACCTCCGGTGGGGGGCAATGAGCAGTTCTTC.

V is TRBV4-3 and J is TRBJ2-7; TRBD2 agrees at 10 bases. This CDR3 has 16 residues. From germline, CDR1 is LGHNA and CDR2 YSLEER. With 4 bases clipped from V and 5 bases from J, the junction kept 11 bases outside the gene matches. CDR3 region: CASSPMIAGGSHEQYF. CDR3 nucleotides: TGCGCCAGCAGCCCTATGATAGCGGGGGGTTCCCACGAGCAGTACTTC.

This CDR3 is CASRGVIGTGGGNSPLHF. CDR3 DNA sequence: TGTGCCAGCAGGGGGGTCATAGGGACAGGGGGCGGGAATTCACCCCTCCACTTT. This sequence joins TRBV4-2 and TRBJ1-6; the match to TRBD1 covers 12 bases. The CDR3 is 18 amino acids. V lost 6 bases, J lost 7 bases, and 13 bases stayed unmatched. CDR1 LGHNA and CDR2 YNFKEQ come from the germline V gene.

This clone was seen once. The rearrangement links TRBV4-2 to TRBJ2-7; 10 bases map to TRBD2. V shed 0 bases and J 4 bases; nucleotides not matched to a gene: 6. The V gene's germline CDR1 is LGHNA and CDR2 YNFKEQ. The CDR3 has 16 amino acids. Written as DNA, the CDR3 is TGTGCCAGCAGCCAAGAAGCTCTAGCGGGAGAGTACGAGCAGTACTTC. Its protein is CASSQEALAGEYEQYF.